The clone carrying this T cell receptor (beta chain) turned up a few times. Its antigen is still unknown. This sample was included in a study of CD8 T cells in ankylosing spondylitis. The CDR3 spans 15 residues. Unmatched junction bases numbered 7, after V lost 5 bases and J lost 2 bases. Germline V gene sequence: CDR1 SGHRS, CDR2 YFSETQ. Points from the study as a whole: Seemingly distinctive of ankylosing spondylitis blood was a TCR beta motif formed by eight highly homologous variants.

TCRdb reprocessed the 5' RACE reads with MiXCR, giving one entry per CDR3 protein. The repertoire consists of 700,000 to 1,000,000 distinct CDR3 sequences, with over 9.5% occurring once and the leading ten covering about 0.5%. The gene calls are TRBV5-1 and TRBJ1-2; 9 positions match TRBD1. The source is a male donor with ankylosing spondylitis. Sequencing used blood, either unsorted or a sorted T cell fraction (not recorded which). The CDR3 bases are TGCGCCAGCAGGGAACAGGGGGCTTCCAACTATGGCTACACCTTC. The encoded protein is CASREQGASNYGYTF. The full variable domain, its missing parts supplied by reference TRBV5-1 and TRBJ1-2, is KAGVTQTPRYLIKTRGQQVTLSCSPISGHRSVSWYQQTPGQGLQFLFEYFSETQRNKGNFPGRFSGRQFSNSRSEMNVSTLELGDSALYLCASREQGASNYGYTFGSGTRLTVV.